The clone carrying this T cell receptor beta chain is a singleton in its sample. Its antigen is still unknown. The data are from a study of cytomegalovirus exposure and HLA in healthy donors. The PCR was carried out with 60 Vbeta primers and 13 Jbeta primers. Method: immunoSEQ multiplex PCR; TCRdb's copy keeps in-frame clones and lacks some. This table holds about 240,000 clones, approximately 81% found once. General study results and limits: Reportedly, a later analysis found an Asian-associated ancestry cluster had fewer N-insertions than the roughly 670-donor mean. Being productive about 87% or about 30% of the time was typical of most TCR beta V segments in an earlier analysis. For cytomegalovirus status, the classifier reportedly gave diagnoses with high specificity and sensitivity. Later, an analysis showed that TCR beta chains associated with HLA were more clonally expanded than others that were equally common.

This clonotype was obtained from an older woman in good health and CMV-seropositive. Sequenced input: PBMCs.

CDR3 nucleotide sequence: TGTGCCAGCAGCTTACCAGGTAGCACTGAAGCTTTCTTT. Translating gives CASSLPGSTEAFF. The chain carries TRBV5-5 and TRBJ1-1, with unresolved D. V dropped 2 bases and J dropped 4 bases, with 9 bases sitting between them. The length of the CDR3 is 13 residues. Germline V gene lookup returns CDR1 SGHKS and CDR2 YYEKEE (reference sequence).